This T cell receptor beta chain was obtained from a study of Ad26.COV2.S vaccination and SARS-CoV-2 variants. Whole-study context: Once or twice, 56 days apart, Ad26.COV2.S was delivered intramuscularly. Findings and limits, study-wide: People who got the vaccine or the placebo had similar non-spike TCR breadth.

Measured with immunoSEQ multiplex PCR; TCRdb has only the in-frame clones, and not every one. Of about 320,000 clones listed, roughly 80% are singletons. This clone was detected many times. The antigen is undetermined. Treatment here: roughly 18 received Ad26.COV2.S at low or high dose, single or two shots; 5 received placebo; per-sample allocation not given. The investigators took samples on day 63 after the first vaccine or placebo injection. The individual, an adult aged 18-55 years, was a donor in Boston. The receptor was isolated from a person between 18 and 60 years old who received the Ad26.COV2.S COVID-19 vaccine or a placebo. This sample comprised peripheral blood, obtained in a trial of Ad26.COV2.S vaccine versus placebo.

This CDR3 reads CASSDWRGIDTQYF. CDR3 nucleotide sequence: TGTGCCAGCAGTGATTGGCGGGGAATAGATACGCAGTATTTT. This chain connects TRBV2 to TRBJ2-3; tentative D call: TRBD2 (6 bases). The CDR3 is 14 amino acids. V was trimmed by 3 bases and J by 5 bases, leaving 12 bases between them. Germline CDR1 and CDR2: SNHLY and FYNNEI.